These 12 T cell receptor beta chains were all obtained from the same sample, sequenced in a study of CD8 T cells in ankylosing spondylitis. TCRdb recomputed calls from the 5' RACE reads with MiXCR, one row per CDR3 protein. The sample shows 450,000 to 550,000 distinct CDR3 sequences, less than 6% of them seen only once. What these receptors recognize is not known. Study conclusions and caveats: Typical of ankylosing spondylitis blood, it appeared, was a TCR beta motif of under 10 highly homologous variants.

Sequenced input: blood, either unsorted or a sorted T cell fraction (not recorded which). Receptors originate from a male donor with ankylosing spondylitis.

This clonotype has ten or more counts. The J gene is TRBJ2-1, the V gene TRBV20-1, with TRBD2 matching over 9 bases. This CDR3 comprises 11 residues. Germline loops: CDR1 DFQATT, CDR2 SNEGSKA (reference sequence). With 6 bases clipped from V and 6 bases from J, the junction kept 0 bases outside the gene matches. The CDR3 nucleotides are TGCAGTGCGGGACTAGCCAATGAGCAGTTCTTC. Protein: CSAGLANEQFF.

The CDR3 spells CASSLDRGKADTQYF. The CDR3 coding sequence is TGTGCCAGCAGCTTGGACAGGGGAAAGGCAGATACGCAGTATTTT. The rearrangement uses TRBV7-9 and TRBJ2-3, with TRBD1 identical over 9 bases. With 3 bases clipped from V and 4 bases from J, the junction kept 5 bases outside the gene matches. The germline CDR1 and CDR2 sequences are SEHNR and FQNEAQ (reference sequence). CDR3 length: 15 residues.

This clonotype came up a few times. The chain uses TRBV29-1 and TRBJ2-7; TRBD2 matches 8 bases. The CDR3 covers 13 residues. Germline V gene sequence: CDR1 SQVTM, CDR2 ANQGSEA. The ends lost 6 bases at V and 4 bases at J; junction bases unmatched: 8. CDR3 residues: CSVASGSRYEQYF. The CDR3 DNA reads as TGCAGCGTCGCGAGCGGGAGTCGGTACGAGCAGTACTTC.

There are many counts of this clonotype. This chain connects TRBV9 to TRBJ2-7; 7 nucleotides match TRBD1. The germline V gene encodes CDR1 SGDLS and CDR2 YYNGEE. This CDR3 has 14 amino acids. Losses at the gene ends were 0 bases for V and 5 bases for J; bases not matched to a gene: 5. Written as DNA, the CDR3 is TGTGCCAGCAGCGTAGAAGTCAGGGGGAACGAGCAGTACTTC. Translation: CASSVEVRGNEQYF.

The sample holds a few counts of this clonotype. CDR3 nucleotide sequence: TGCAGCGCCAGGACAGCAGCAGACTATGGCTACACCTTC. It is translated as CSARTAADYGYTF. The genes are TRBV29-1 and TRBJ1-2, with D possibly TRBD1 on 6 matching bases. This CDR3 has 13 amino acids. Germline CDR1 reads SQVTM; CDR2 reads ANQGSEA. With 7 bases removed from V and 3 bases from J, the gap between germline ends came to 15 bases.

This clonotype was counted at least ten times. The J gene is TRBJ1-6, the V gene TRBV12-3 or TRBV12-4; D not resolved. V was clipped by 5 bases and J by 7 bases, with 12 bases between them. CDR3 size: 14 residues. In DNA form, the CDR3 reads TGTGCCAGCAGTACCGGGTCCTCCAATTCACCCCTCCACTTT. It yields the protein CASSTGSSNSPLHF.

This clonotype was recorded a few times. This chain joins TRBV20-1 and TRBJ1-5; tentative D call: TRBD1 (5 bases). The V and J ends lost 4 bases and 4 bases respectively, with 23 bases between them. CDR1 and CDR2 from the germline V gene are DFQATT and SNEGSKA (reference sequence). There are 17 residues in the CDR3. CDR3 coding DNA: TGCAGTGCTATCGGGACTTTCCAGGGTGGAGGGAATCAGCCCCAGCATTTT. Translated: CSAIGTFQGGGNQPQHF.

This clonotype has a count of ten or more. V gene TRBV4-2 combines with J gene TRBJ2-6; D gene ambiguous. Per germline, CDR1 LGHNA and CDR2 YNFKEQ. The CDR3 spans 14 residues. The V and J ends lost 7 bases and 1 base respectively, with 8 bases between them. CDR3 amino acids: CASKGSSGANVLTF. The CDR3, as DNA: TGTGCCAGCAAAGGATCATCTGGGGCCAACGTCCTGACTTTC.

This clonotype was detected many times. The chain carries TRBV6-1 and TRBJ2-7; D is perhaps TRBD2 (5 bases). The CDR3 has 16 amino acids. Deletions cut 6 bases from V and 3 bases from J, with 21 bases between. Germline assignment: CDR1 MNHNS and CDR2 SASEGT. As DNA, the CDR3 is TGTGCCAGCAGAAGGATGGCGACTAACGACCTCTACGAGCAGTACTTC. It yields the protein CASRRMATNDLYEQYF.

This clonotype was picked up many times. The chain links TRBV21-1 to TRBJ1-4. TRBV21-1 represents a pseudogene. The CDR3 sequence is 15 residues long. The chain's CDR3 is CASSTSSATNEKLFF. The CDR3 DNA reads TGTGCCAGCAGCACCAGCAGTGCAACTAATGAAAAACTGTTTTTT.

This clonotype appeared many times. The chain employs TRBV29-1 and TRBJ2-7; 11 bases match TRBD1. Trimming removed 7 bases from V and 4 bases from J; junction bases left unmatched: 6. The germline V gene encodes CDR1 SQVTM and CDR2 ANQGSEA. This CDR3 region has 13 residues. CDR3 DNA: TGCAGCGCCCGGACAGGGGGCACTTACGAGCAGTACTTC. Translated, it gives CSARTGGTYEQYF.

This sequence joins TRBV20-1 and TRBJ1-1; D might be TRBD1 (6 bases). The CDR3 loop spans 14 amino acids. The germline V gene encodes CDR1 DFQATT and CDR2 SNEGSKA (reference sequence). V lost 3 bases, J lost 5 bases, and 16 bases lay in between. CDR3 sequence reads: CSASRPTGVTEAFF. The CDR3 nucleotides are TGCAGTGCTAGTCGGCCGACAGGAGTAACTGAAGCTTTCTTT.